The clone carrying this TCR beta chain appeared a single time. Its antigen is not known. The data were taken from a study of cytomegalovirus exposure and HLA in healthy donors. Overall study results and limits: Presence/absence analyses supposed approximately even sequencing depth among donors. The study reported that TCR beta sequences accurately predicted HLA-A and HLA-B alleles in most subjects.

The germline CDR1 and CDR2 sequences are SGDLS and YYNGEE. Trimming at V came to 2 bases and at J to 5 bases, leaving 8 bases not matched to a gene. This CDR3 region has 15 residues. The primer mix had 60 Vbeta and 13 Jbeta primers. Only in-frame clones appear in the TCRdb table, and some are missing; sequencing was by immunoSEQ multiplex PCR. The sample shows under 150,000 clones, more than 70% of them seen only once. Unrecorded immune exposure was likely among donors, who were nominally healthy when sampled. The TCR sequence derives from a woman aged 50 to 60 in good health and CMV-seronegative. V is TRBV9 and J is TRBJ2-3, with 7 bases aligning to TRBD2. The sample was PBMCs. The CDR3 sequence is CASSVRGIREDTQYF. The CDR3 DNA follows: TGTGCCAGCAGCGTGCGGGGGATCCGGGAAGATACGCAGTATTTT.